A selection of T cell receptor beta chains follows, all from one sample in a study of blood T cell repertoires in COVID-19. The data were produced by immunoSEQ multiplex PCR, yet TCRdb's version contains in-frame clones alone and is incomplete. The profile covers some 140,000 clones, with 84% appearing a single time and 5.5% taken by the ten largest. Sequenced sample: PBMCs or T cells enriched from blood (not recorded which). These receptors all stem from a man aged 40-49 years with acute COVID-19. CDR3s include the opening cysteine and the closing phenylalanine or tryptophan. A D gene is named only where the DNA matches it firmly. Size is stated for part of the rows, as once, few or many counts, or as a class when the clone is expanded.

clone size	D gene	J gene	V gene	CDR3 DNA	CDR3 protein
-	TRBD1	TRBJ2-2	TRBV4-1	TGCGCCAGCAGCTCGGTGGACAGGACCGGGGAGCTGTTTTTT	CASSSVDRTGELFF
-	-	TRBJ2-7	TRBV4-2	TGTGCCAGCAGCCAAGAAGGTAGGGGAAGTACGTACGAGCAGTACTTC	CASSQEGRGSTYEQYF
-	-	TRBJ1-1	TRBV11-3	TGTGCCAGCAAGAGACACTCGAACACTGAAGCTTTCTTT	CASKRHSNTEAFF
-	TRBD2	TRBJ2-2	TRBV5-1	TGCGCCAGCAGCAGGACTAGCGGGGCCACCGGGGAGCTGTTTTTT	CASSRTSGATGELFF
-	-	TRBJ2-1	TRBV4-3	TGCGCCAGCAGCCTAAGCAGGAGGTATGAGCAGTTCTTC	CASSLSRRYEQFF
-	-	TRBJ2-2	TRBV30	TGTGCCTGGACTAGCGAATCCACCGGGGAGCTGTTTTTT	CAWTSESTGELFF
-	-	TRBJ1-3	TRBV28	TGTGCCACCCTGGACAGCGAAGGAAACACCATATATTTT	CATLDSEGNTIYF
-	TRBD1	TRBJ1-4	TRBV28	TGTGCCAGTTACAGGGGGCGAAATGAAAAACTGTTTTTT	CASYRGRNEKLFF
-	TRBD1	TRBJ2-3	TRBV11-2	TGTGCCAGCAGCTGGCCCAGGGCAGGGGGAAACACAGATACGCAGTATTTT	CASSWPRAGGNTDTQYF
-	-	TRBJ1-3	TRBV6-6	TGTGCCAGCAGTCTCCTATCCCAAGAGGCTGGAAACACCATATATTTT	CASSLLSQEAGNTIYF
-	TRBD1	TRBJ2-6	TRBV5-6	TGTGCCAGCAGCCTAGACAGGGGACTCTCTGGGGCCAACGTCCTGACTTTC	CASSLDRGLSGANVLTF
-	-	TRBJ2-1	TRBV28	TGTGCCAGCAGCACTCGGAGGGAGTACAATGAGCAGTTCTTC	CASSTRREYNEQFF
-	TRBD1	TRBJ1-3	TRBV13	TGTGCCAGCAGCTTAGGAACTCGGGACAGGTACCCCCCGCTTGGAAACACCATATATTTT	CASSLGTRDRYPPLGNTIYF
-	-	TRBJ1-5	TRBV6-5	TGTGCCAGCAGTTACTCTTATTCCCGGCCCCAGCATTTT	CASSYSYSRPQHF
-	TRBD1	TRBJ1-3	TRBV9	TGTGCCAGCAGCCCACAGGGGGACTCTGGAAACACCATATATTTT	CASSPQGDSGNTIYF
-	TRBD2	TRBJ2-2	TRBV3-1/TRBV3-2	TGTGCCAGCAGCCTTGGACTAGCGGGGAACACCGGGGAGCTGTTTTTT	CASSLGLAGNTGELFF
few	-	TRBJ1-6	TRBV6-5	TGTGCCAGCAGGGATAATGGGGGGGATAATTCACCCCTCCACTTT	CASRDNGGDNSPLHF
-	-	TRBJ1-6	TRBV30	TGTGCCTGGAGTGTACCAGGGGAGGGTTCACCCCTCCACTTT	CAWSVPGEGSPLHF
-	-	TRBJ2-5	TRBV5-1	TGCGCCAGCAGTCCGACGGGGTGGCTAGCCGGCGAGACCCAGTACTTC	CASSPTGWLAGETQYF
few	TRBD1	TRBJ1-2	TRBV28	TGTGCCAGCAGTTCATCCCGGGACAGGGCTTATTCTTACTATGGCTACACCTTC	CASSSSRDRAYSYYGYTF
-	TRBD1	TRBJ2-3	TRBV5-1	TGCGCCAGCAGCTTACAGGGGGAGACAAGCACAGATACGCAGTATTTT	CASSLQGETSTDTQYF
-	TRBD1	TRBJ2-7	TRBV6-5	TGTGCCAGCAGCTCGACAGGGACCTACGAGCAGTACTTC	CASSSTGTYEQYF
-	-	TRBJ1-2	TRBV10-2	TGCGCCAGCAGGACGGGGGGAGACGACTATGGCTACACCTTC	CASRTGGDDYGYTF
-	TRBD1	TRBJ2-7	TRBV5-4	TGTGCCAGCAGCTTTGCGACAGGGCATTCCTACGAGCAGTACTTC	CASSFATGHSYEQYF
-	TRBD2	TRBJ2-3	TRBV10-1	TGCGCCAGCAGTGAATACCGCGGGGGGGTTTTAGATACGCAGTATTTT	CASSEYRGGVLDTQYF
-	TRBD2	TRBJ2-1	TRBV4-1	TGCGCCAGCAGCCTGAGGAACGAGCGGGAGGTGGGGAATGAGCAGTTCTTC	CASSLRNEREVGNEQFF
-	-	TRBJ1-6	TRBV2	TGTGCCAGCAGAGAGTGGACAGTCGTCTATAATTCACCCCTCCACTTT	CASREWTVVYNSPLHF
-	-	TRBJ1-3	TRBV18	TGTGCCAGCTCACCACTCCCCACCGAGGGCTCTGGAAACACCATATATTTT	CASSPLPTEGSGNTIYF
-	TRBD2	TRBJ2-1	TRBV10-3	TGTGCCATCAGGGGGACTAGCGGGAAGGATGAGCAGTTCTTC	CAIRGTSGKDEQFF
few	TRBD2	TRBJ2-3	TRBV6-6	TGTGCCAGCAGTTACGTGACTAGCGGGAGTGCAGATACGCAGTATTTT	CASSYVTSGSADTQYF
-	TRBD1	TRBJ1-2	TRBV7-2	TGTGCCAGCAGCGAACAGGGGGCGAGTGGCTACACCTTC	CASSEQGASGYTF
-	TRBD1	TRBJ2-3	TRBV7-2	TGTGCCAGCAGCCCGGACAGGGGAAAGACAGATACGCAGTATTTT	CASSPDRGKTDTQYF
-	TRBD1	TRBJ2-7	TRBV28	TGTGCCAGCAGCAGGGGACAGCCGCCCCCCCACGAGCAGTACTTC	CASSRGQPPPHEQYF
few	-	TRBJ1-6	TRBV6-5	TGTGCCAGCACTCCCGGTACGGTGAATTCACCCCTCCACTTT	CASTPGTVNSPLHF
-	-	TRBJ2-3	TRBV4-1	TGCGCCAGCAGTGGAGGGTCCACAGATACGCAGTATTTT	CASSGGSTDTQYF